These T cell receptor beta chains were read from a single sample in a study of blood T cell repertoires in COVID-19. Sequencing was performed with immunoSEQ multiplex PCR; in TCRdb, only in-frame clones are kept and a portion is missing. The repertoire holds about 240,000 clones, with around 86% as singletons. Material: PBMCs or T cells enriched from blood (not recorded which). Receptors were obtained from a woman aged 40 to 50 with acute COVID-19. The CDR3 runs from the conserved cysteine through the conserved F or W. The D gene is left open where the match is weak. A clone size is listed for some rows: how often the clone was seen (once, few, many), or a class if it is expanded.

J gene: TRBJ2-5; clone size: -; V gene: TRBV15; D gene: -; CDR3 DNA: TGTGCCACCAGGGAACAGGGCAAGGAGACCCAGTACTTC; CDR3 protein: CATREQGKETQYF
J gene: TRBJ2-7; clone size: -; V gene: TRBV15; D gene: TRBD1; CDR3 DNA: TGTGCCACCAGCCGAGGACAGGGTCGCGAGCAGTACTTC; CDR3 protein: CATSRGQGREQYF
J gene: TRBJ2-7; clone size: -; V gene: TRBV11-3; D gene: -; CDR3 DNA: TGTGCCAGCAGCGCAAACGGGTACGAGCAGTACTTC; CDR3 protein: CASSANGYEQYF
J gene: TRBJ1-5; clone size: -; V gene: TRBV29-1; D gene: -; CDR3 DNA: TGCAGCGTTGAAGTGGGAGGGGATCAGCCCCAGCATTTT; CDR3 protein: CSVEVGGDQPQHF
J gene: TRBJ2-3; clone size: -; V gene: TRBV12-3/TRBV12-4; D gene: -; CDR3 DNA: TGTGCCAGCAGTCACAGGGTGAATACGCAGTATTTT; CDR3 protein: CASSHRVNTQYF
J gene: TRBJ2-7; clone size: -; V gene: TRBV2; D gene: -; CDR3 DNA: TGTGCCAGCAGTGTGGGGTATGCGGGACTGACCTACGAGCAGTACTTC; CDR3 protein: CASSVGYAGLTYEQYF
J gene: TRBJ1-1; clone size: -; V gene: TRBV27; D gene: -; CDR3 DNA: TGTGCCGCAAGAGAAGCGGGGACGAACACTGAAGCTTTCTTT; CDR3 protein: CAAREAGTNTEAFF
J gene: TRBJ1-5; clone size: -; V gene: TRBV30; D gene: -; CDR3 DNA: TGTGCCTGGAGTCTCGGGGTAGGCAATCAGCCCCAGCATTTT; CDR3 protein: CAWSLGVGNQPQHF
J gene: TRBJ2-2; clone size: -; V gene: TRBV7-9; D gene: -; CDR3 DNA: TGTGCCAGCAGCTTAGGGGCCGCCGGGGAGCTGTTTTTT; CDR3 protein: CASSLGAAGELFF
J gene: TRBJ2-1; clone size: -; V gene: TRBV3-1/TRBV3-2; D gene: TRBD2; CDR3 DNA: TGTGCCAGCAGCCAAGAAGGGCTAGCGGGAGGTAGCAATGAGCAGTTCTTC; CDR3 protein: CASSQEGLAGGSNEQFF
J gene: TRBJ2-1; clone size: few; V gene: TRBV25-1; D gene: TRBD2; CDR3 DNA: TGTGCCAGCAGGGGCGGGAGCTCCTACAATGAGCAGTTCTTC; CDR3 protein: CASRGGSSYNEQFF
J gene: TRBJ2-7; clone size: -; V gene: TRBV21-1; D gene: -; CDR3 DNA: TGTGCCAGCAGCATGCCACATACGACAACCGGGACAGGGGGCCGATACGAGCAGTACTTC; CDR3 protein: CASSMPHTTTGTGGRYEQYF
J gene: TRBJ1-4; clone size: -; V gene: TRBV6-5; D gene: -; CDR3 DNA: TGTGCCTCCCGGAGAGAAAAACTGTTTTTT; CDR3 protein: CASRREKLFF
J gene: TRBJ2-5; clone size: -; V gene: TRBV4-1; D gene: -; CDR3 DNA: TGCGCCAGCAGCCAAGACCCCCCTGACTCGGAGACCCAGTACTTC; CDR3 protein: CASSQDPPDSETQYF
J gene: TRBJ2-7; clone size: -; V gene: TRBV10-3; D gene: TRBD2; CDR3 DNA: TGTGCCATCAGTGACCCGACTAGCGGGAGGTCCTACGAGCAGTACTTC; CDR3 protein: CAISDPTSGRSYEQYF
J gene: TRBJ2-1; clone size: -; V gene: TRBV24-1; D gene: TRBD2; CDR3 DNA: TGTGCCACCAGGACTAGCGGGAGCAACAATGAGCAGTTCTTC; CDR3 protein: CATRTSGSNNEQFF
J gene: TRBJ2-2; clone size: -; V gene: TRBV9; D gene: TRBD1; CDR3 DNA: TGTGCCAGCAGCGTAGCGACAGGGGAGGACACCGGGGAGCTGTTTTTT; CDR3 protein: CASSVATGEDTGELFF
J gene: TRBJ1-2; clone size: -; V gene: TRBV3-1/TRBV3-2; D gene: TRBD1; CDR3 DNA: TGTGCCAGCAGCCATGTTCCGGGACAGGGTTTGGGTGGCTACACCTTC; CDR3 protein: CASSHVPGQGLGGYTF
J gene: TRBJ2-7; clone size: -; V gene: TRBV27; D gene: TRBD1; CDR3 DNA: TGTGCCAGCAGTCCGCGCCGGGACAGCTACGAGCAGTACTTC; CDR3 protein: CASSPRRDSYEQYF
J gene: TRBJ1-4; clone size: -; V gene: TRBV29-1; D gene: -; CDR3 DNA: TGCAGCGCCGTAACTGCGGGTAGGGAAAAACTGTTTTTT; CDR3 protein: CSAVTAGREKLFF
J gene: TRBJ2-7; clone size: -; V gene: TRBV2; D gene: TRBD1; CDR3 DNA: TGTGCCAGCAGTCCCCCACAGGGGGCCTACGAGCAGTACTTC; CDR3 protein: CASSPPQGAYEQYF
J gene: TRBJ1-5; clone size: -; V gene: TRBV24-1; D gene: -; CDR3 DNA: TGTGCCACCAGTGAAACGACAGTACATCAGCCCCAGCATTTT; CDR3 protein: CATSETTVHQPQHF
J gene: TRBJ2-3; clone size: -; V gene: TRBV5-6; D gene: -; CDR3 DNA: TGTGCCAGCAGCTTGGGGACTAGCACAGATACGCAGTATTTT; CDR3 protein: CASSLGTSTDTQYF
J gene: TRBJ1-6; clone size: -; V gene: TRBV11-2; D gene: -; CDR3 DNA: TGTGCCAGCGGGCTGGGCAGGGCTGGTTCACCCCTCCACTTT; CDR3 protein: CASGLGRAGSPLHF
J gene: TRBJ2-1; clone size: -; V gene: TRBV19; D gene: TRBD2; CDR3 DNA: TGTGCCAGTAGTATATCCCCGACTAGCGGGAATGAGCAGTTCTTC; CDR3 protein: CASSISPTSGNEQFF
J gene: TRBJ1-2; clone size: -; V gene: TRBV7-8; D gene: -; CDR3 DNA: TGTGCCAGCAGCCCCCGTGACAGTGTACCCATGGGGTACACCTTC; CDR3 protein: CASSPRDSVPMGYTF
J gene: TRBJ1-2; clone size: -; V gene: TRBV7-9; D gene: -; CDR3 DNA: TGTGCCAGCAGCACAAGGGACACCGATAACTATGGCTACACCTTC; CDR3 protein: CASSTRDTDNYGYTF
J gene: TRBJ2-7; clone size: -; V gene: TRBV9; D gene: -; CDR3 DNA: TGTGCCAGCAGCGTAGATCCGGGGGAGGAGCAGTACTTC; CDR3 protein: CASSVDPGEEQYF
J gene: TRBJ2-5; clone size: -; V gene: TRBV2; D gene: -; CDR3 DNA: TGTGCCTCCTACCGTAACAGGGAACAAGAGACCCAGTACTTC; CDR3 protein: CASYRNREQETQYF
J gene: TRBJ2-3; clone size: -; V gene: TRBV2; D gene: TRBD2; CDR3 DNA: TGTGCCGGCCAAATCCCCGGGAGGGCCATGGATACGCAGTATTTT; CDR3 protein: CAGQIPGRAMDTQYF
J gene: TRBJ1-6; clone size: -; V gene: TRBV27; D gene: TRBD1; CDR3 DNA: TGTGCCAGCAGTCGAGGGACAGGGGGGACTTTTGATTCACCCCTCCACTTT; CDR3 protein: CASSRGTGGTFDSPLHF
J gene: TRBJ2-1; clone size: -; V gene: TRBV19; D gene: TRBD1; CDR3 DNA: TGTGCCAGTAGGACAGGGGTCCACAATGAGCAGTTCTTC; CDR3 protein: CASRTGVHNEQFF
J gene: TRBJ2-3; clone size: -; V gene: TRBV7-3; D gene: -; CDR3 DNA: TGTGCCAGCAAGAGGGCCTCTGAAACAGATACGCAGTATTTT; CDR3 protein: CASKRASETDTQYF
J gene: TRBJ2-7; clone size: once; V gene: TRBV2; D gene: TRBD2; CDR3 DNA: TGTGCCACCGGACTAGCGGGAGGCGAGCAGTACTTC; CDR3 protein: CATGLAGGEQYF
J gene: TRBJ2-5; clone size: -; V gene: TRBV13; D gene: -; CDR3 DNA: TGTGCCAGCAGCCCCGGACAGACGCTACAAGAGACCCAGTACTTC; CDR3 protein: CASSPGQTLQETQYF
J gene: TRBJ2-7; clone size: -; V gene: TRBV4-1; D gene: -; CDR3 DNA: TGCGCCAGCAGCCACCCCGAAGGGGGTAAGTACGAGCAGTACTTC; CDR3 protein: CASSHPEGGKYEQYF
J gene: TRBJ1-2; clone size: few; V gene: TRBV9; D gene: -; CDR3 DNA: TGTGCCAGCAGCGACCCCGGGAGTAACTATGGCTACACCTTC; CDR3 protein: CASSDPGSNYGYTF
J gene: TRBJ1-4; clone size: -; V gene: TRBV19; D gene: -; CDR3 DNA: TGTGCCAGTAGGCTAGGGGGAGAAAAACTGTTTTTT; CDR3 protein: CASRLGGEKLFF
J gene: TRBJ2-3; clone size: -; V gene: TRBV3-1/TRBV3-2; D gene: TRBD2; CDR3 DNA: TGTGCCAGCAGCCAAGCTAGCGGGAGGATGACAGATACGCAGTATTTT; CDR3 protein: CASSQASGRMTDTQYF
J gene: TRBJ1-3; clone size: few; V gene: TRBV6-5; D gene: -; CDR3 DNA: TGTGCCAGCAGGGGGGCCTTGGGAAACACCATATATTTT; CDR3 protein: CASRGALGNTIYF
J gene: TRBJ2-2; clone size: once; V gene: TRBV2; D gene: TRBD2; CDR3 DNA: TGTGCCAGCAGTGAAGTCGTTAGCGGGAGCGGGGAGCTGTTTTTT; CDR3 protein: CASSEVVSGSGELFF
J gene: TRBJ2-1; clone size: -; V gene: TRBV7-3; D gene: TRBD2; CDR3 DNA: TGTGCCAGCAGCACGACCCCTAAAATAGCGGGAGTTTACAATGAGCAGTTCTTC; CDR3 protein: CASSTTPKIAGVYNEQFF
J gene: TRBJ1-4; clone size: once; V gene: TRBV11-3; D gene: -; CDR3 DNA: TGTGCCAGCAGCTTGGGCCCGGGGGAAAAACTGTTTTTT; CDR3 protein: CASSLGPGEKLFF
J gene: TRBJ1-5; clone size: -; V gene: TRBV16; D gene: -; CDR3 DNA: TGTGCCAGCAGCCAAAGAGGGAGCAATCAGCCCCAGCATTTT; CDR3 protein: CASSQRGSNQPQHF
J gene: TRBJ2-1; clone size: -; V gene: TRBV27; D gene: -; CDR3 DNA: TGTGCCAGCAGTTTAGGGGCAGCCGGCGAGCAGTTCTTC; CDR3 protein: CASSLGAAGEQFF
J gene: TRBJ1-2; clone size: -; V gene: TRBV25-1; D gene: TRBD1; CDR3 DNA: TGTGCCAGCAGTGGGCAGGGGGTCTATGGCTACACCTTC; CDR3 protein: CASSGQGVYGYTF
J gene: TRBJ1-1; clone size: -; V gene: TRBV28; D gene: -; CDR3 DNA: TGTGCCAGCAGACTACAGGGATCCAGGGAAGCTTTCTTT; CDR3 protein: CASRLQGSREAFF
J gene: TRBJ2-7; clone size: -; V gene: TRBV11-3; D gene: -; CDR3 DNA: TGTGCCAGCAGCTCGTCCGGCGCGCGGAGCTCCTACGAGCAGTACTTC; CDR3 protein: CASSSSGARSSYEQYF
J gene: TRBJ2-5; clone size: -; V gene: TRBV2; D gene: TRBD2; CDR3 DNA: TGTGCCAGCAGTAGGGGACTAGCGGGAGGAAAGGGGGAGACCCAGTACTTC; CDR3 protein: CASSRGLAGGKGETQYF
J gene: TRBJ2-2; clone size: once; V gene: TRBV6-2/TRBV6-3; D gene: -; CDR3 DNA: TGTGCCAGCAGTCAGGGGACCGGGGAGCTGTTTTTT; CDR3 protein: CASSQGTGELFF
J gene: TRBJ1-2; clone size: -; V gene: TRBV5-5; D gene: TRBD1; CDR3 DNA: TGTGCCAGCAGTACCGGGACAGGGTATGAATATGGCTACACCTTC; CDR3 protein: CASSTGTGYEYGYTF